The 2 T cell receptor beta chains reported below all come from one sample, sequenced in a study of blood T cell repertoires in COVID-19. Profiled with immunoSEQ multiplex PCR; TCRdb holds only in-frame clones, not every one. The table has 410,000 or so clones, about nine tenths seen once. Input material: peripheral blood. The receptors here all came from a woman in her thirties or forties with COVID-19, enrolled during active disease.

The DNA of the CDR3 is TGTGCCAGCAGCCCGGGACAGGACCCCCCCTCCCAGCATTTT. Encoded protein: CASSPGQDPPSQHF. The chain couples TRBV6-5 to TRBJ1-5; TRBD1 matches at 8 bases. The V segment lost 6 bases and the J segment 11 bases; nucleotides outside the gene matches: 12. The V gene's germline CDR1 is MNHEY and CDR2 SVGAGI. The CDR3 consists of 14 residues.

The chain employs TRBV6-5 and TRBJ1-1; D perhaps matches TRBD1 (5 bases). Germline CDR1 is MNHEY and CDR2 is SVGAGI. This CDR3 region has 15 residues. Between the trimmed V and J ends, which lost 5 bases and 0 bases, there was a span of 13 bases. Here the CDR3 reads CASSNAGFMNTEAFF. CDR3 DNA sequence: TGTGCCAGCAGTAACGCAGGGTTCATGAACACTGAAGCTTTCTTT.